A selection of T cell receptor beta chains follows, all from one sample in a study of lymphopenia after photon versus proton radiotherapy. The assay was immunoSEQ multiplex PCR, and TCRdb's table has in-frame clones only and misses some. The sample has tens of thousands of clones, nearly 90% seen once; the top ten hold around 6.7%. The sample was peripheral blood, taken from a patient treated with proton-based radiotherapy. Source of these receptors: a woman in her 70s with pancreatic cancer. Some clones in this sample may be carry-over from other donors' samples. Both conserved end residues are part of each CDR3. Fields, in order: V gene, clone size, D gene, J gene, CDR3 protein, CDR3 DNA. A D gene is named only where the DNA matches it firmly. Clone size is given for some rows only: seen once, a few or many times, or a class if the clone is expanded.

V gene: TRBV28
clone size: .
D gene: TRBD2
J gene: TRBJ2-5
CDR3 protein: CASSPGTSGSYETQYF
CDR3 DNA: TGTGCCAGCAGTCCCGGGACTAGCGGGAGTTATGAGACCCAGTACTTC

V gene: TRBV28
clone size: .
D gene: TRBD2
J gene: TRBJ2-1
CDR3 protein: CASSDPGLVGDEQFF
CDR3 DNA: TGTGCCAGCAGTGATCCAGGACTAGTTGGGGATGAGCAGTTCTTC

V gene: TRBV9
clone size: .
D gene: .
J gene: TRBJ2-6
CDR3 protein: CASSVGGERGTASYSGANVLTF
CDR3 DNA: TGTGCCAGCAGCGTAGGTGGAGAGAGGGGGACGGCCTCCTACTCTGGGGCCAACGTCCTGACTTTC

V gene: TRBV6-5
clone size: .
D gene: .
J gene: TRBJ2-1
CDR3 protein: CASARRESYNEQFF
CDR3 DNA: TGTGCCAGCGCTCGCAGGGAATCCTACAATGAGCAGTTCTTC

V gene: TRBV15
clone size: .
D gene: .
J gene: TRBJ1-5
CDR3 protein: CATVRQHSNQPQHF
CDR3 DNA: TGTGCCACCGTCAGACAGCATAGCAATCAGCCCCAGCATTTT

V gene: TRBV27
clone size: .
D gene: .
J gene: TRBJ1-5
CDR3 protein: CASSPHFSRGNQPQHF
CDR3 DNA: TGTGCCAGCAGTCCCCACTTCTCCCGGGGGAATCAGCCCCAGCATTTT

V gene: TRBV19
clone size: once
D gene: TRBD2
J gene: TRBJ2-5
CDR3 protein: CASRPLAGQTQYF
CDR3 DNA: TGTGCCAGTAGACCACTAGCGGGCCAGACCCAGTACTTC

V gene: TRBV27
clone size: .
D gene: .
J gene: TRBJ2-3
CDR3 protein: CASSLSDYTDTQYF
CDR3 DNA: TGTGCCAGCAGTTTATCGGACTATACAGATACGCAGTATTTT

V gene: TRBV6-4
clone size: .
D gene: .
J gene: TRBJ2-1
CDR3 protein: CASSATYPNEQFF
CDR3 DNA: TGTGCCAGCAGCGCGACTTACCCCAATGAGCAGTTCTTC

V gene: TRBV6-1
clone size: .
D gene: .
J gene: TRBJ1-1
CDR3 protein: CASSEQGLLSNTEAFF
CDR3 DNA: TGTGCCAGCAGTGAACAGGGGCTGCTTTCGAACACTGAAGCTTTCTTT

V gene: TRBV29-1
clone size: .
D gene: .
J gene: TRBJ2-3
CDR3 protein: CSVVASARDTQYF
CDR3 DNA: TGCAGCGTTGTAGCGTCAGCAAGGGATACGCAGTATTTT

V gene: TRBV7-2
clone size: .
D gene: .
J gene: TRBJ2-5
CDR3 protein: CASSNSDFQETQYF
CDR3 DNA: TGTGCCAGCAGTAACTCGGACTTCCAAGAGACCCAGTACTTC

V gene: TRBV5-6
clone size: .
D gene: .
J gene: TRBJ2-2
CDR3 protein: CASSLGLVGTGELFF
CDR3 DNA: TGTGCCAGCAGCTTGGGGCTGGTAGGGACCGGGGAGCTGTTTTTT

V gene: TRBV27
clone size: .
D gene: TRBD1
J gene: TRBJ1-5
CDR3 protein: CASSLTAGGDQPQHF
CDR3 DNA: TGTGCCAGCAGTTTAACGGCAGGGGGCGATCAGCCCCAGCATTTT

V gene: TRBV9
clone size: .
D gene: .
J gene: TRBJ1-2
CDR3 protein: CASSVGGRYGYTF
CDR3 DNA: TGTGCCAGCAGCGTAGGAGGGCGGTATGGCTACACCTTC

V gene: TRBV7-2
clone size: .
D gene: .
J gene: TRBJ2-7
CDR3 protein: CASSIGGEGRKQYF
CDR3 DNA: TGTGCCAGCAGCATAGGCGGGGAAGGGAGGAAGCAGTACTTC

V gene: TRBV7-2
clone size: .
D gene: .
J gene: TRBJ2-7
CDR3 protein: CASSLATVSYEQYF
CDR3 DNA: TGTGCCAGCAGCTTAGCGACTGTCTCCTACGAGCAGTACTTC

V gene: TRBV11-2
clone size: .
D gene: .
J gene: TRBJ1-2
CDR3 protein: CASSRGENGYTF
CDR3 DNA: TGTGCCAGCAGCCGAGGGGAGAATGGCTACACCTTC

V gene: TRBV7-3
clone size: .
D gene: .
J gene: TRBJ2-1
CDR3 protein: CASREKTGTEQFF
CDR3 DNA: TGTGCCAGCAGGGAAAAGACAGGTACTGAGCAGTTCTTC

V gene: TRBV11-2
clone size: .
D gene: .
J gene: TRBJ2-5
CDR3 protein: CASSVGHQETQYF
CDR3 DNA: TGTGCCAGCAGCGTGGGACACCAAGAGACCCAGTACTTC

V gene: TRBV6-5
clone size: .
D gene: TRBD1
J gene: TRBJ1-1
CDR3 protein: CASSPGTGRAFF
CDR3 DNA: TGTGCCAGCAGCCCCGGGACAGGGAGGGCTTTCTTT

V gene: TRBV7-2
clone size: .
D gene: .
J gene: TRBJ1-2
CDR3 protein: CASGDTFNYGYTF
CDR3 DNA: TGTGCCAGCGGGGACACTTTTAACTATGGCTACACCTTC

V gene: TRBV7-6
clone size: .
D gene: .
J gene: TRBJ1-1
CDR3 protein: CASSLRAGDTEAFF
CDR3 DNA: TGTGCCAGCAGCTTAAGAGCGGGGGACACTGAAGCTTTCTTT

V gene: TRBV29-1
clone size: .
D gene: TRBD1
J gene: TRBJ1-2
CDR3 protein: CSVEDWAGGGYTF
CDR3 DNA: TGCAGCGTTGAAGATTGGGCAGGGGGTGGCTACACCTTC

V gene: TRBV5-1
clone size: .
D gene: TRBD2
J gene: TRBJ2-2
CDR3 protein: CASSLSPSGSWTGELFF
CDR3 DNA: TGCGCCAGCAGCTTGTCTCCCAGCGGGAGTTGGACCGGGGAGCTGTTTTTT

V gene: TRBV5-6
clone size: .
D gene: TRBD2
J gene: TRBJ2-3
CDR3 protein: CASSLATSGRSGDTQYF
CDR3 DNA: TGTGCCAGCAGCTTGGCGACGAGCGGGAGGAGTGGAGATACGCAGTATTTT

V gene: TRBV7-9
clone size: .
D gene: .
J gene: TRBJ1-1
CDR3 protein: CASSLSGTRGTEAFF
CDR3 DNA: TGTGCCAGCAGCTTAAGTGGGACCCGGGGGACTGAAGCTTTCTTT

V gene: TRBV6-1
clone size: once
D gene: .
J gene: TRBJ1-1
CDR3 protein: CASGGGLNTEAFF
CDR3 DNA: TGTGCCAGTGGGGGGGGACTGAACACTGAAGCTTTCTTT

V gene: TRBV13
clone size: .
D gene: .
J gene: TRBJ2-2
CDR3 protein: CASSLNRVIGELFF
CDR3 DNA: TGTGCCAGCAGCTTAAACAGGGTAATCGGGGAGCTGTTTTTT

V gene: TRBV6-6
clone size: once
D gene: .
J gene: TRBJ2-3
CDR3 protein: CASSPRSDTQYF
CDR3 DNA: TGTGCCAGCAGTCCACGTTCTGATACGCAGTATTTT

V gene: TRBV2
clone size: .
D gene: TRBD2
J gene: TRBJ2-2
CDR3 protein: CASSDIGRAHTGELFF
CDR3 DNA: TGTGCCAGCAGTGACATCGGGAGGGCCCACACCGGGGAGCTGTTTTTT

V gene: TRBV27
clone size: .
D gene: TRBD2
J gene: TRBJ2-7
CDR3 protein: CASGPSGLEASYEQYF
CDR3 DNA: TGTGCCAGTGGGCCTAGCGGGCTAGAAGCTTCCTACGAGCAGTACTTC

V gene: TRBV2
clone size: once
D gene: .
J gene: TRBJ2-2
CDR3 protein: CASIGTSNTGELFF
CDR3 DNA: TGTGCCAGCATAGGGACTTCGAACACCGGGGAGCTGTTTTTT

V gene: TRBV6-6
clone size: .
D gene: TRBD1
J gene: TRBJ2-7
CDR3 protein: CASSRPGQGAPEQYF
CDR3 DNA: TGTGCCAGCAGTCGTCCGGGACAGGGGGCCCCCGAGCAGTACTTC

V gene: TRBV5-6
clone size: .
D gene: .
J gene: TRBJ2-1
CDR3 protein: CASSLSGAYNEQFF
CDR3 DNA: TGTGCCAGCAGCTTATCGGGGGCCTACAATGAGCAGTTCTTC

V gene: TRBV27
clone size: .
D gene: .
J gene: TRBJ2-7
CDR3 protein: CASSFAAGTPREQYF
CDR3 DNA: TGTGCCAGCAGTTTTGCGGCCGGCACCCCGCGGGAGCAGTACTTC

V gene: TRBV27
clone size: few
D gene: TRBD1
J gene: TRBJ1-2
CDR3 protein: CATKGQFYGYTF
CDR3 DNA: TGTGCCACCAAGGGACAGTTCTATGGCTACACCTTC

V gene: TRBV25-1
clone size: once
D gene: TRBD2
J gene: TRBJ2-2
CDR3 protein: CASSDLAGINTGELFF
CDR3 DNA: TGTGCCAGCAGTGACTTAGCGGGGATTAACACCGGGGAGCTGTTTTTT

V gene: TRBV6-5
clone size: once
D gene: TRBD1
J gene: TRBJ1-1
CDR3 protein: CASSYRQGPEAFF
CDR3 DNA: TGTGCCAGCAGTTACCGACAGGGACCTGAAGCTTTCTTT

V gene: TRBV2
clone size: .
D gene: .
J gene: TRBJ1-2
CDR3 protein: CASSDTAGLYGYTF
CDR3 DNA: TGTGCCAGCAGTGATACGGCAGGACTTTATGGCTACACCTTC

V gene: TRBV19
clone size: .
D gene: .
J gene: TRBJ2-7
CDR3 protein: CASSRGQTYEQYF
CDR3 DNA: TGTGCCAGTAGTAGAGGACAGACCTACGAGCAGTACTTC

V gene: TRBV4-2
clone size: .
D gene: .
J gene: TRBJ2-5
CDR3 protein: CASSQGDGEGETQYF
CDR3 DNA: TGTGCCAGCAGCCAAGGCGACGGAGAGGGAGAGACCCAGTACTTC

V gene: TRBV19
clone size: .
D gene: .
J gene: TRBJ1-5
CDR3 protein: CASSISSRVNNQPQHF
CDR3 DNA: TGTGCCAGTAGTATATCGAGCAGGGTTAACAATCAGCCCCAGCATTTT

V gene: TRBV9
clone size: once
D gene: TRBD2
J gene: TRBJ2-1
CDR3 protein: CASSVEEAGALEQFF
CDR3 DNA: TGTGCCAGCAGCGTAGAGGAAGCGGGAGCCCTTGAGCAGTTCTTC

V gene: TRBV19
clone size: .
D gene: .
J gene: TRBJ2-7
CDR3 protein: CASSLGTPFTPTYEQYF
CDR3 DNA: TGTGCCAGTAGTCTCGGGACTCCATTCACCCCAACCTACGAGCAGTACTTC